This T cell receptor (beta chain) comes out of a study of cytomegalovirus exposure and HLA in healthy donors. CDR3 length: 16 residues. The germline V gene encodes CDR1 SGHRS and CDR2 YFSETQ. The V and J ends lost 0 bases and 4 bases, in that order; junction bases with no gene match: 9. Findings and limits, study-wide: Generally TCR sequences proved uncommon, though certain public TCRs appeared in numerous donors. Segments of the TCR beta V type were, in most cases, productive about 90% or about 30% of the time in an earlier analysis. A few chains linked to CMV were shown in vitro to be specific for CMV antigens. A reported reduction in N-insertions relative to the approximately 600-donor mean was seen in an Asian-associated ancestry cluster in a later analysis.

With regard to this clone: What it recognizes is unknown.

Amplification used 60 Vbeta primers and 13 Jbeta primers. Clones were sequenced by immunoSEQ multiplex PCR, and TCRdb holds only the in-frame ones, with some missing. The sample lists over 95,000 clones, about three quarters occurring once. V and J are TRBV5-1 and TRBJ1-2; 7 bases line up with TRBD1. The sequence derives from a woman in her forties in good health and CMV-seropositive. Sequencing used PBMCs. The CDR3 spells CASSLGSSGQSYGYTF. The CDR3 DNA reads as TGCGCCAGCAGCTTGGGATCCTCGGGACAGTCCTATGGCTACACCTTC.